These 2 T cell receptor beta chains were all obtained from the same sample, sequenced in a study of cytomegalovirus exposure and HLA in healthy donors (TCRdb year 2017). Preparation of the library involved the immunoSEQ multiplex PCR assay. The table comes from immuneACCESS by way of TCRdb, which keeps in-frame sequences with V and J called. Part of the clones is missing from these tables; in studies checked, under half for an unresolved V gene and the rest for unknown reasons. This sample holds about 98,000 clones; 87% were observed only once. Roughly 4% of the sample goes to the ten largest clones. The sequencing sample was made of PBMCs. These TCRs come from a woman in her 30s in good health and CMV-seronegative.

The V gene is TRBV5-1, the J gene TRBJ2-7; D might be TRBD1 (5 bases). Germline V gene sequence: CDR1 SGHRS, CDR2 YFSETQ. Trimming removed 1 base at V and 6 bases at J, with 17 bases between. CDR3 length: 15 residues. The CDR3 sequence is CASSLLPTTVSEQYF. The CDR3 nucleotides read TGCGCCAGCAGCTTGCTACCTACGACAGTCTCCGAGCAGTACTTC.

This chain links TRBV11-2 with TRBJ1-4; D may be TRBD1 (6 bases). Per the germline V gene, CDR1 is SGHAT and CDR2 is FQNNGV. Trimming stripped 5 bases from V and 9 bases from J, with 7 bases between. This CDR3 has 11 amino acids. The CDR3: CASSTGQKLFF. CDR3 in DNA: TGTGCCAGCAGCACAGGGCAAAAACTGTTTTTT.